A single count supports the clone carrying this T cell receptor (beta chain). This entry belongs to a study of blood T cell repertoires in COVID-19. On the study more broadly: The United States, Italy and Spain provided the acute and convalescent COVID-19 samples. The analysed material was cDNA or gDNA that came from T cells, B-cell-depleted T cells, or PBMCs.

As processed by the authors: Amplification of reference gene primers was used by the study to estimate nucleated cell counts. The method was immunoSEQ multiplex PCR; TCRdb's version includes in-frame clones alone and lacks a portion of them. The DNA was the basis for D and trimming; V, J and clone size are from that table. This table holds some 160,000 clones, around 86% found once. Germline CDR1 MNHNY, CDR2 SVGAGI (reference sequence). The CDR3 spans 14 residues. V was clipped by 3 bases and J by 1 base, with 10 bases between them. The V call is TRBV6-6, the J call TRBJ2-7; tentative D call: TRBD1 (6 bases). Sequencing was performed on peripheral blood. This sequence originates from a man between 65 and 80 years old who had recovered from COVID-19. The CDR3 DNA is TGTGCCAGCAGTTATCCCGGACAGTCCTACGAGCAGTACTTC. Translating it yields CASSYPGQSYEQYF.